This TCR beta chain was obtained from a study of neurological immune-mediated disorders. Many counts were recorded for this clonotype. cDNA synthesis was performed by 5'RACE with 10-nucleotide random UMIs. TCRdb independently ran MiXCR on the 5' RACE reads; one entry per CDR3 protein. Of tens of thousands of distinct CDR3 sequences in the sample, roughly 4.8% were seen once. Unsorted libraries were generated from 2 million PBMCs. These cells had been stored in RNAlater at -80 C. This sequence originates from a man aged 25-45 years with multiple sclerosis. The sequencing input was PBMCs.

CDR3 in DNA: TGTGCCAGCAGTTTAGGGGTGGATGGAAACACCATATATTTT. Translating it yields CASSLGVDGNTIYF. V usage is TRBV6-5 and J usage is TRBJ1-3; maybe TRBD1 (5 bases). Trimming pared 4 bases from V and 3 bases from J, leaving 10 bases between. The germline V gene encodes CDR1 MNHEY and CDR2 SVGAGI. This CDR3 contains 14 residues.